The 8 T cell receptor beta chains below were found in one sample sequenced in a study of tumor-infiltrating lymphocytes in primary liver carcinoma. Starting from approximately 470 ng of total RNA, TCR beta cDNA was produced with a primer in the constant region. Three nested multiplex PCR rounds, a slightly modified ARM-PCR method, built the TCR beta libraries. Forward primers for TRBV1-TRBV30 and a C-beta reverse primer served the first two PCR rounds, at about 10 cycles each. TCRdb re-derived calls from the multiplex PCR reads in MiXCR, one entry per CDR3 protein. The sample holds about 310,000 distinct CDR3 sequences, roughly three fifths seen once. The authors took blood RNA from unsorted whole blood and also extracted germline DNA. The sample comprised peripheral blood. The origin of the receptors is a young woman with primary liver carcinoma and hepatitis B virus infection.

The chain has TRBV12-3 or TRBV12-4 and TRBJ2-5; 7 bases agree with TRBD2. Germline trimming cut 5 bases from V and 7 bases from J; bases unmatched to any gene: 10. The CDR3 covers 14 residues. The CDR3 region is CASSTGGSRGTQYF. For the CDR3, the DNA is TGTGCCAGCAGTACGGGCGGGAGTAGAGGGACCCAGTACTTC.

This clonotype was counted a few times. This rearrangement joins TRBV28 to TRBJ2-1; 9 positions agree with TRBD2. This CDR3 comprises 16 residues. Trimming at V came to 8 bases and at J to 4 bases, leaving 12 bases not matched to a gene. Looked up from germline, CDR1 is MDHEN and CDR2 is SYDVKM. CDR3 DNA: TGTGCCAGCTCTACGGTGCGGGAGGGCAGGTACAATGAGCAGTTCTTC. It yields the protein CASSTVREGRYNEQFF. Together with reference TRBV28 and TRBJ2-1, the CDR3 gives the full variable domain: DVKVTQSSRYLVKRTGEKVFLECVQDMDHENMFWYRQDPGLGLRLIYFSYDVKMKEKGDIPEGYSVSREKKERFSLILESASTNQTSMYLCASSTVREGRYNEQFFGPGTRLTVL.

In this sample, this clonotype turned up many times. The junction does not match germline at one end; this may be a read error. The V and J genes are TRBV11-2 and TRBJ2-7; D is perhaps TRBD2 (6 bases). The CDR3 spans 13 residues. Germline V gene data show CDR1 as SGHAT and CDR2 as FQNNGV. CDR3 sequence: CASSAPGLHERYF. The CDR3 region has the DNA TGTGCCAGCAGCGCACCGGGACTCCACGAGCGGTACTTC.

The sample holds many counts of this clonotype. The CDR3 nucleotides are TGCAGCGTTGCGTGGACAGGAAGAGTGGAGACCCAGTACTTC. Protein product: CSVAWTGRVETQYF. V usage is TRBV29-1 and J usage is TRBJ2-5; 7 bases agree with TRBD1. There are 14 residues in the CDR3. The V and J ends lost 4 bases and 5 bases, in that order; junction bases with no gene match: 10. Germline values: CDR1 SQVTM, CDR2 ANQGSEA.

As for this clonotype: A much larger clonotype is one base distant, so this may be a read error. DNA for the CDR3: TGTGCCAGCAGACGCCCAGGGACGAACACTGAAGCTTTCTTT. This translates into CASRRPGTNTEAFF. The chain is built from TRBV6-2 or TRBV6-3 and TRBJ1-1, with D possibly being TRBD1 (5 bases). CDR1 and CDR2 (germline): MNHEY, SVGEGT. V shed 6 bases and J shed 1 base, with 12 bases lying between them. There are 14 residues in the CDR3.

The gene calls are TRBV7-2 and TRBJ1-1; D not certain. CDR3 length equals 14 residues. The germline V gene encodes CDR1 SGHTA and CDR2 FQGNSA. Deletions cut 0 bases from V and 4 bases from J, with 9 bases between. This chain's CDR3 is CTSSLAQVATEAFF. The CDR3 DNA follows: TGTACCAGCAGCTTAGCGCAGGTTGCCACTGAAGCTTTCTTT.

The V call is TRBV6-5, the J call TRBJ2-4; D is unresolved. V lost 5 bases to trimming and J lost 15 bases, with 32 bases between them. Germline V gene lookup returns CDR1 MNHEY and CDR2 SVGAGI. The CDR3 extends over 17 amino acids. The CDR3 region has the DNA TGTGCCAGCAGTCCCGGTCCCGGCTTGTTTGCCAAAGACATTTGGTACTTC. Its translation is CASSPGPGLFAKDIWYF.

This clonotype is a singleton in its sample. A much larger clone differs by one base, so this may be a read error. The CDR3 region is CASSRGLAGSYEQYF. CDR3 nucleotide sequence: TGTGCCAGCAGTCGGGGACTAGCGGGTTCCTACGAGCAGTACTTC. The chain carries TRBV6-2 or TRBV6-3 and TRBJ2-7; TRBD2 matches 12 bases. V shed 5 bases and J 1 base; nucleotides not matched to a gene: 3. Per the germline V gene, CDR1 is MNHEY and CDR2 is SVGEGT. The CDR3 totals 15 residues.